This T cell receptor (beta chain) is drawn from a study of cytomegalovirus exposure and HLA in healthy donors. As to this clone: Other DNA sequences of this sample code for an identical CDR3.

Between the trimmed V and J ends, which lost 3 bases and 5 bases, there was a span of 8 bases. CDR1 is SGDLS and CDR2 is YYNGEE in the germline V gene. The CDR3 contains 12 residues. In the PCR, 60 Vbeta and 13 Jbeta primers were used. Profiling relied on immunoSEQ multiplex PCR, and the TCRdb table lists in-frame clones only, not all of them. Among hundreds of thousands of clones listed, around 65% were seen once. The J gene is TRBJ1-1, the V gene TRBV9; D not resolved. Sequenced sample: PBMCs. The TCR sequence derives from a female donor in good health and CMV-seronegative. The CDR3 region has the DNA TGTGCCAGCAGCGGGGGAGGAACTGAAGCTTTCTTT. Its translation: CASSGGGTEAFF.